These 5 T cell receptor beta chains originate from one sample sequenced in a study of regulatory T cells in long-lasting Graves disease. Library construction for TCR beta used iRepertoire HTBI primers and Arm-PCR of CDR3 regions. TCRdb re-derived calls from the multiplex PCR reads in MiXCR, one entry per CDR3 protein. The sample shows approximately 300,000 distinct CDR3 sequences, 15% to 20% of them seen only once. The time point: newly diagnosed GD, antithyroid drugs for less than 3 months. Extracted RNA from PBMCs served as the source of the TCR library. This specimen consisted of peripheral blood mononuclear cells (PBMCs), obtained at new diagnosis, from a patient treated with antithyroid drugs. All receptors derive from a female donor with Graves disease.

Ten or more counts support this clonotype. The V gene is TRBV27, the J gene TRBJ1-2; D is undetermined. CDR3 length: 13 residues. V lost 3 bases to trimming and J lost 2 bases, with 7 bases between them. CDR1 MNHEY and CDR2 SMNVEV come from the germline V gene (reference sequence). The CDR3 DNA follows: TGTGCCAGCAGTTTGTCGGCCAACTATGGCTACACCTTC. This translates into CASSLSANYGYTF.

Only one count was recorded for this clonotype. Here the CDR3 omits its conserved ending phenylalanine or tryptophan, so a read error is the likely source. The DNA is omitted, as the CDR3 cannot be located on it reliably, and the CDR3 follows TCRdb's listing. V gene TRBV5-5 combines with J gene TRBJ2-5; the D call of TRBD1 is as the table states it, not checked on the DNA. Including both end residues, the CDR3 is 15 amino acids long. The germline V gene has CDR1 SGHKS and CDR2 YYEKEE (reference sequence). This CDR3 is CASSLGGGLYNEQCL.

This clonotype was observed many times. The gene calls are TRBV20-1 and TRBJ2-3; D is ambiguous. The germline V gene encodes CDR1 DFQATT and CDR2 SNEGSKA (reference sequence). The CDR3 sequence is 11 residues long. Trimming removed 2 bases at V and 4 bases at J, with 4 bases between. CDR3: CSARIPDTQYF. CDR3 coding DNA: TGCAGTGCTAGAATACCAGATACGCAGTATTTT.

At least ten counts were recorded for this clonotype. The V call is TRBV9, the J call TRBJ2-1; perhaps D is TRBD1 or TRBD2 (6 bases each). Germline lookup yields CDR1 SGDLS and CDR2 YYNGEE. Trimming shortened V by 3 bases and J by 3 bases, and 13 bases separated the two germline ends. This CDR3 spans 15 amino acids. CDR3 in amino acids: CASSGGAGDYNEQFF. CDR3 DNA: TGTGCCAGCAGCGGGGGGGCAGGGGACTACAATGAGCAGTTCTTC. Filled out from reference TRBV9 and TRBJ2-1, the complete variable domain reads DSGVTQTPKHLITATGQRVTLRCSPRSGDLSVYWYQQSLDQGLQFLIQYYNGEERAKGNILERFSAQQFPDLHSELNLSSLELGDSALYFCASSGGAGDYNEQFFGPGTRLTVL.

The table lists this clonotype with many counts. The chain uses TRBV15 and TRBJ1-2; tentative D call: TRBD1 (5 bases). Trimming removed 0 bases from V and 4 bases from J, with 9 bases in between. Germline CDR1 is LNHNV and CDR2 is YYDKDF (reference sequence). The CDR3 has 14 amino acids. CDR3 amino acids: CATSRDEGSYGYTF. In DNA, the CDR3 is TGTGCCACCAGCAGAGACGAGGGGAGCTATGGCTACACCTTC.